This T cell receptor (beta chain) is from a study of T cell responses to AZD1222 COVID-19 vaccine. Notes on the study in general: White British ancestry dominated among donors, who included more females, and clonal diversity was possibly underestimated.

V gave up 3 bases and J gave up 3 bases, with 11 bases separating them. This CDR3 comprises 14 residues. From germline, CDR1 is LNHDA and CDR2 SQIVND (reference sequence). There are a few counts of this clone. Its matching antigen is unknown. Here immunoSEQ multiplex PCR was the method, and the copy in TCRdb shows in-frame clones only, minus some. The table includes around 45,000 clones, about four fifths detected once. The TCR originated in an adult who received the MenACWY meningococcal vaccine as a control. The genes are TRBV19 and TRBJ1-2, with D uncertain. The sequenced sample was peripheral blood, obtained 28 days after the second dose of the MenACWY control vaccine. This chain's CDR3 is CASSMGGIDYGYTF. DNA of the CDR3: TGTGCCAGTAGTATGGGAGGGATCGACTATGGCTACACCTTC.